These T cell receptor beta chains were read from a single sample in a study of cytomegalovirus exposure and HLA in healthy donors. Libraries were prepared by immunoSEQ multiplex PCR; TCRdb keeps only in-frame clonotypes and omits some of them. The table lists about 110,000 clones, 81% of them singletons. Sequencing input: PBMCs. The receptors come from a woman in her 30s in good health and CMV-seronegative. Each CDR3 is given with its conserved first and last residue. A D gene is named only where the DNA matches it firmly. Clone size is given for some rows only: seen once, a few or many times, or a class if the clone is expanded.

TRBJ2-1 | once | TRBD2 | TRBV7-9 | TGTGCCAGCAGCTTGGCACTAGCGGGAGGGAACAATGAGCAGTTCTTC | CASSLALAGGNNEQFF
TRBJ2-1 | . | . | TRBV6-5 | TGTGCCAGCAGAGCCTTGAGTTCCTACAATGAGCAGTTCTTC | CASRALSSYNEQFF
TRBJ2-5 | once | TRBD1 | TRBV27 | TGTGCCAGCAGTTCCGGGACAGGCCAAGAGACCCAGTACTTC | CASSSGTGQETQYF
TRBJ2-5 | . | TRBD2 | TRBV20-1 | TGCAGAGCGGGGCCGATGGAGACCCAGTACTTC | CRAGPMETQYF
TRBJ2-5 | . | . | TRBV7-9 | TGTGCCAGCAGCCTCTCGGAGACCCAGTACTTC | CASSLSETQYF
TRBJ2-5 | . | . | TRBV7-8 | TGTGCCAGCAGCCGGGACAACCTCCAAGAGACCCAGTACTTC | CASSRDNLQETQYF
TRBJ1-4 | . | . | TRBV7-9 | TGTGTCAGCAGCTTCGGGGGAGGGCGTGAAAAACTGTTTTTT | CVSSFGGGREKLFF
TRBJ2-1 | few | TRBD2 | TRBV19 | TGTGCCAGTAGTATAGGCGGGAGCTCGGTGGAGCAGTTCTTC | CASSIGGSSVEQFF
TRBJ2-7 | . | . | TRBV7-9 | TGTGCCAGCAGCTTAGCGGGGGACTGGGGAATCTCCTACGAGCAGTACTTC | CASSLAGDWGISYEQYF
TRBJ2-3 | . | TRBD2 | TRBV27 | TGTGCCAGCAGAGTCGGGGGGGGCCGAACGCAGTATTTT | CASRVGGGRTQYF
TRBJ2-3 | . | . | TRBV1 | TGCACCAGCAGCCCGAGGCTCGTCCAGCAGTATTTT | CTSSPRLVQQYF
TRBJ1-2 | . | TRBD1 | TRBV27 | TGTGCCAGCAGACAACGGGACAGGGGGCTCTATGGCTACACCTTC | CASRQRDRGLYGYTF
TRBJ2-7 | . | . | TRBV11-2 | TGTGCCAGCAGCTTAGGGGCCCATGGCGATGGCTACGAGCAGTACTTC | CASSLGAHGDGYEQYF
TRBJ1-5 | . | . | TRBV19 | TGTGCCAGTAGTGGAGGAGGCCTTCAGCCCCAGCATTTT | CASSGGGLQPQHF
TRBJ2-4 | . | TRBD1 | TRBV4-1 | TGCGCCAGCAGCCAAGACCCCGGACAGGGGGCGAACATTCAGTACTTC | CASSQDPGQGANIQYF
TRBJ2-2 | . | TRBD1 | TRBV2 | TGTGCCATTCGTGCGGGACAGGGCACCGGGGAGCTGTTTTTT | CAIRAGQGTGELFF
TRBJ1-5 | . | . | TRBV27 | TGTGCCAGCAGTTTCATCGGGTCCAATCAGCCCCAGCATTTT | CASSFIGSNQPQHF
TRBJ2-7 | once | TRBD1 | TRBV2 | TGTGCCAGCAGTGAATATGGCAGGGGGCTCTACGAGCAGTACTTC | CASSEYGRGLYEQYF
TRBJ2-1 | . | . | TRBV7-3 | TGTGCCAGCAGCTCGCAGGGGACTACCCGTTACAATGAGCAGTTCTTC | CASSSQGTTRYNEQFF
TRBJ2-7 | . | TRBD2 | TRBV7-2 | TGTGCCAGCAGCTTTAGCGGGAGCGTCTACGAGCAGTACTTC | CASSFSGSVYEQYF
TRBJ1-6 | . | . | TRBV18 | TGTGCCAGCTCACCAGGGACATATAATTCACCCCTCCACTTT | CASSPGTYNSPLHF
TRBJ2-2 | few | . | TRBV15 | TGTGCCACCAGCAGAGATCCCCGGGAGCTCACCGGGGAGCTGTTTTTT | CATSRDPRELTGELFF
TRBJ2-7 | few | . | TRBV4-3 | TGCGCCAGCAGCCAGGGGGCGGGCTACGAGCAGTACTTC | CASSQGAGYEQYF
TRBJ1-5 | . | . | TRBV19 | TGTGCCAGTAGTACTCGGAGCCTGTCGCCCCAGCATTTT | CASSTRSLSPQHF
TRBJ2-1 | . | TRBD2 | TRBV7-9 | TGTGCCAGCAGCTTAGGGGGACTAGGTCCCCCATACAATGAGCAGTTCTTC | CASSLGGLGPPYNEQFF
TRBJ2-7 | . | TRBD2 | TRBV4-1 | TGCGCCAGCAGCCAGGGACCCGGGACTAGCGGCTCCTACGAGCAGTACTTC | CASSQGPGTSGSYEQYF
TRBJ2-5 | . | TRBD2 | TRBV7-2 | TGTGCCAGCAGCAGAAGGGCTAGCGGGAGGGTTTTGGAGACCCAGTACTTC | CASSRRASGRVLETQYF
TRBJ2-7 | . | TRBD1 | TRBV5-5 | TGTGCCAGCAGCTTGGGATGGGACAGCTCCTACGAGCAGTACTTC | CASSLGWDSSYEQYF
TRBJ2-7 | . | . | TRBV18 | TGTGCCAGCTCACCACCCGGGGGAGAGGGAAACGAGCAGTACTTC | CASSPPGGEGNEQYF
TRBJ2-3 | once | . | TRBV12-5 | TGTGCTAGTGGTTTGACTGCAGTGGCCAGCGGGGATACGCAGTATTTT | CASGLTAVASGDTQYF
TRBJ2-1 | . | . | TRBV7-8 | TGTGCCAGCAGCTTCAGTGGGGGCTGGACAGATTACGCGAATGAGCAGTTCTTC | CASSFSGGWTDYANEQFF
TRBJ2-2 | . | . | TRBV28 | TGTGCCAGCAGTTTATGGGGGGGGGCATCTGGGGAGCTGTTTTTT | CASSLWGGASGELFF
TRBJ2-1 | once | TRBD2 | TRBV6-1 | TGTGCCAGCAGTGTACTAGCGGGAAATGAGCAGTTCTTC | CASSVLAGNEQFF
TRBJ1-3 | few | . | TRBV6-1 | TGTGCCGGACAGAGCTCTGGAAACACCATATATTTT | CAGQSSGNTIYF
TRBJ2-7 | once | . | TRBV25-1 | TGTGCCAGCAGTGAATATACGGCGGCTAGCTCCTACGAGCAGTACTTC | CASSEYTAASSYEQYF
TRBJ2-1 | . | TRBD2 | TRBV5-1 | TGCGCCAGCAGCTCACTAGCGGGAGACGAGCAGTTCTTC | CASSSLAGDEQFF
TRBJ1-2 | . | . | TRBV7-9 | TGTTCCAGCAGCCAGCGGACAGCTTATGGCTACACCTTC | CSSSQRTAYGYTF
TRBJ2-7 | . | . | TRBV4-3 | TGCGCCAGCAGCCAAATCAGGGGCTACGAGCAGTACTTC | CASSQIRGYEQYF
TRBJ1-2 | . | . | TRBV29-1 | TGCAGCGTTGAAGCTACCCCGGGGGATGGCTACACCTTC | CSVEATPGDGYTF
TRBJ1-5 | . | . | TRBV4-1 | TGCGCCAGCAGCCAAGATAGGAGGGGCGATCAGCCCCAGCATTTT | CASSQDRRGDQPQHF
TRBJ2-2 | once | TRBD1 | TRBV19 | TGTGCCAGTAGTACAGGGGGCGCTTACACCGGGGAGCTGTTTTTT | CASSTGGAYTGELFF
TRBJ2-1 | . | TRBD2 | TRBV5-1 | TGCGCCAGCAGCTCCGGACTAGCGGGAGGGCTAGGAGGCGAGCAGTTCTTC | CASSSGLAGGLGGEQFF
TRBJ2-1 | . | TRBD2 | TRBV7-2 | TGTGCCAGCAGCTTAGTGAGCGGGAGGGTTGCCAATGAGCAGTTCTTC | CASSLVSGRVANEQFF
TRBJ1-5 | . | . | TRBV28 | TGTGCCAGCAGTTTCATGTCCCAGCCCCAGCATTTT | CASSFMSQPQHF
TRBJ2-5 | once | . | TRBV7-2 | TGTGCCAGCTGCCGGGGTATCCAAGAGACCCAGTACTTC | CASCRGIQETQYF
TRBJ2-5 | . | TRBD2 | TRBV28 | TGTGCCAGCAGTTCCGGGGAGGGACGGGAGACCCAGTACTTC | CASSSGEGRETQYF
TRBJ1-1 | . | . | TRBV19 | TGTGCCAGTAGTATTTCGGGGGTCAGCACTGAAGCTTTCTTT | CASSISGVSTEAFF
TRBJ1-2 | . | . | TRBV4-2 | TGTGCCAGCAGCCAAGATCTGAGGGAGTTATATGGCTACACCTTC | CASSQDLRELYGYTF
TRBJ2-1 | . | . | TRBV28 | TGTGCCAGCTATCTAAGAGCGGACAATGAGCAGTTCTTC | CASYLRADNEQFF
TRBJ2-7 | . | TRBD1 | TRBV27 | TGTGCCAGCACCCGGACAGGGGAAAGTTACGAGCAGTACTTC | CASTRTGESYEQYF
TRBJ2-1 | . | . | TRBV30 | TGTGCCTGGAGTGTACGCGGCGCATCCTACAATGAGCAGTTCTTC | CAWSVRGASYNEQFF